This is a list of T cell receptor beta chains from one sample in a study of identical twins. Each CDR3 protein gets one entry after TCRdb re-called the 5' RACE reads with MiXCR. This sample has hundreds of thousands of distinct CDR3 sequences, with around 6% found just once. Input material: naive T cells sorted from blood. The receptors were gathered from a man aged 18 to 30 in good health. CDR3s include the opening cysteine and the closing phenylalanine or tryptophan.

>TRBV6-5
CASSYSGGAGGGYTF
>TRBV20-1
CSARGLAGAGSYNEQFF
>TRBV12-3/TRBV12-4
CASSYFRSEAFF
>TRBV9
CASSPFDAAETQYF
>TRBV7-9
CASSLWTDENIQYF
>TRBV7-8
CASSLGVAGAKETQYF
>TRBV7-2
CASSLGAGQPVSYEQYF
>TRBV28
CASSLGGAIVNEQYF
>TRBV5-1
CASSSRFNSPLHF
>TRBV28
CASSFRGGTQYF
>TRBV20-1
CSERAGLRTDTQYF
>TRBV28
CASSMTGGYGYTF
>TRBV30
CAWEHRGLGNTIYF
>TRBV7-9
CASSSLTGGTYEQYF
>TRBV5-1
CASSLGVGNDEQFF
>TRBV6-2/TRBV6-3
CASSYAGYSNQPQHF
>TRBV12-3/TRBV12-4
CASTVQISGNTIYF